This is a list of T cell receptor beta chains from one sample in a study of PD-L1 blockade in urothelial cancer. Sequencing was performed with immunoSEQ multiplex PCR; in TCRdb, only in-frame clones are kept and a portion is missing. The repertoire includes tens of thousands of clones, 87% of them detected once, and 7.6% sits in the top ten. The sample consisted of PBMCs, taken around atezolizumab (anti-PD-L1) treatment. These TCRs come from a man in his fifties or sixties with urothelial cancer. The CDR3 runs from the conserved cysteine through the conserved F or W. Each record gives: J gene, CDR3 length, V gene, CDR3 protein.

j_call: TRBJ1-4
cdr3_length: 14
v_call: TRBV28
cdr3_aa: CASSPGLMDEKLFF

j_call: TRBJ2-1
cdr3_length: 16
v_call: TRBV27
cdr3_aa: CASSPTSGTGLNEQFF

j_call: TRBJ2-7
cdr3_length: 15
v_call: TRBV5-1
cdr3_aa: CASSLGLAGDYEQYF

j_call: TRBJ2-1
cdr3_length: 16
v_call: TRBV11-2
cdr3_aa: CASSSAGTSGLNEQFF

j_call: TRBJ2-1
cdr3_length: 15
v_call: TRBV5-1
cdr3_aa: CASSLSGDSRVEQFF

j_call: TRBJ1-4
cdr3_length: 15
v_call: TRBV6-5
cdr3_aa: CASKKTGLKGEKLFF

j_call: TRBJ2-7
cdr3_length: 18
v_call: TRBV5-1
cdr3_aa: CASTASGTSGGPPYEQYF

j_call: TRBJ1-1
cdr3_length: 11
v_call: TRBV20-1
cdr3_aa: CSSSENTEAFF

j_call: TRBJ1-2
cdr3_length: 15
v_call: TRBV2
cdr3_aa: CASSRRDRGTGGYTF

j_call: TRBJ2-3
cdr3_length: 15
v_call: TRBV28
cdr3_aa: CASRDRVVSTDTQYF

j_call: TRBJ2-3
cdr3_length: 15
v_call: TRBV7-6
cdr3_aa: CASSLGAGGLDTQYF

j_call: TRBJ1-1
cdr3_length: 13
v_call: TRBV6-1
cdr3_aa: CASTMVGDTEAFF

j_call: TRBJ2-3
cdr3_length: 15
v_call: TRBV7-3
cdr3_aa: CASSLGGLAGDTQYF

j_call: TRBJ1-2
cdr3_length: 14
v_call: TRBV21-1
cdr3_aa: CASSKALKLYGYTF

j_call: TRBJ2-7
cdr3_length: 13
v_call: TRBV2
cdr3_aa: CASESGGSYEQYF

j_call: TRBJ2-5
cdr3_length: 13
v_call: TRBV5-1
cdr3_aa: CASRGLAGETQYF

j_call: TRBJ1-2
cdr3_length: 15
v_call: TRBV7-6
cdr3_aa: CASSPLDSRGYGYTF

j_call: TRBJ1-4
cdr3_length: 18
v_call: TRBV19
cdr3_aa: CASSLRSFPTDRDEKLFF

j_call: TRBJ2-1
cdr3_length: 15
v_call: TRBV7-6
cdr3_aa: CASSPIAGGFNEQFF

j_call: TRBJ1-1
cdr3_length: 14
v_call: TRBV6-1
cdr3_aa: CASSEARGVFEAFF

j_call: TRBJ1-2
cdr3_length: 15
v_call: TRBV7-2
cdr3_aa: CASSLGSFANYGYTF

j_call: TRBJ1-1
cdr3_length: 13
v_call: TRBV6-1
cdr3_aa: CASERSLNTEAFF

j_call: TRBJ1-2
cdr3_length: 13
v_call: TRBV7-9
cdr3_aa: CASSIDRVGGYTF

j_call: TRBJ2-7
cdr3_length: 11
v_call: TRBV30
cdr3_aa: CAWTSGYEQYF

j_call: TRBJ2-1
cdr3_length: 14
v_call: TRBV6-5
cdr3_aa: CASSYGGQNNEQFF